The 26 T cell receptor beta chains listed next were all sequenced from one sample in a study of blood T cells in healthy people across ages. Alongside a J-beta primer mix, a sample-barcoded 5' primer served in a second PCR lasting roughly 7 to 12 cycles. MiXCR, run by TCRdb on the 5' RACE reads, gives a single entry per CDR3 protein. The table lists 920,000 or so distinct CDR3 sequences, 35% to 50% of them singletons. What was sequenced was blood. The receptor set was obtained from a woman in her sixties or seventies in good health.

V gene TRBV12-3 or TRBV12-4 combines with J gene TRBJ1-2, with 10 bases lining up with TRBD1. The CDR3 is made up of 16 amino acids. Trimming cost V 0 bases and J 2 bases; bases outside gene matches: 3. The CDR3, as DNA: TGTGCCAGCAGTTTAGCATGGGACAGGGGAAACTATGGCTACACCTTC. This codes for CASSLAWDRGNYGYTF.

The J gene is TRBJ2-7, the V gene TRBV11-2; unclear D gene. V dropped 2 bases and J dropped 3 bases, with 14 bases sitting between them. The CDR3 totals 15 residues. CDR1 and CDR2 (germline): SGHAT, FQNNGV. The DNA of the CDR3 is TGTGCCAGCAGCTTACGTAACAGTCTGAACTACGAGCAGTACTTC. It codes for CASSLRNSLNYEQYF.

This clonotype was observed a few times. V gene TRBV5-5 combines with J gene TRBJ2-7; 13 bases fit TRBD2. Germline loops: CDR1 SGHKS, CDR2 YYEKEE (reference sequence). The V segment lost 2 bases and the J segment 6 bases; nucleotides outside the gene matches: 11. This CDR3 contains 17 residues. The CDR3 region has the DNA TGTGCCAGCAGCTTAATGGCCGGACTAGCGGGAGAAAGCGAGCAGTACTTC. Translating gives CASSLMAGLAGESEQYF.

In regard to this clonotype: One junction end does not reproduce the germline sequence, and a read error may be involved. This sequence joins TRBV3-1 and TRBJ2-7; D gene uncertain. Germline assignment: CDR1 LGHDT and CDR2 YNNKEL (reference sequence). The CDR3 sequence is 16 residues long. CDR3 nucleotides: TGTGCCAGCAGCCAAGAACCGGGCGGCTACTCCGACGAGCAGTACTTC. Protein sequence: CASSQEPGGYSDEQYF.

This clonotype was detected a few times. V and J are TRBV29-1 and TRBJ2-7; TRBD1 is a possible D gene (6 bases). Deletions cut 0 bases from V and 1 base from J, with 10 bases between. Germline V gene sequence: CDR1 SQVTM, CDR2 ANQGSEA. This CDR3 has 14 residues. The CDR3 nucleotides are TGCAGCGTTGAAGACCCAGACAGGTCCTACGAGCAGTACTTC. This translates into CSVEDPDRSYEQYF.

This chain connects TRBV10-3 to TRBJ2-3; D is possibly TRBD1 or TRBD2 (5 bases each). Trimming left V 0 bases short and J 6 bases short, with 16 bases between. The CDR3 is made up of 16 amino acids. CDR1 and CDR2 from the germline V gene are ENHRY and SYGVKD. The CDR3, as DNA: TGTGCCATCAGTGAGTCGAACGGGGCCGCACAGGATACGCAGTATTTT. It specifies CAISESNGAAQDTQYF.

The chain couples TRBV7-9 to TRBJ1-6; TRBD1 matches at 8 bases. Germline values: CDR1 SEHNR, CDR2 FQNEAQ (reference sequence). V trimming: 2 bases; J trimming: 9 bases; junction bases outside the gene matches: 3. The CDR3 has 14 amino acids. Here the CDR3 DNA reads TGTGCCAGCAGCTTATCCACAGGGGGTTCACCCCTCCACTTT. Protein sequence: CASSLSTGGSPLHF.

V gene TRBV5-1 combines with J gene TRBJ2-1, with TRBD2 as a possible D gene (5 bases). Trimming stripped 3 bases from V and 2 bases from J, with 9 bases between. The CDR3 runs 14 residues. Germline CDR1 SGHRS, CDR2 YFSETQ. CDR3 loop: CASSSSLTYNEQFF. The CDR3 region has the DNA TGCGCCAGCAGCTCTAGCTTAACCTACAATGAGCAGTTCTTC.

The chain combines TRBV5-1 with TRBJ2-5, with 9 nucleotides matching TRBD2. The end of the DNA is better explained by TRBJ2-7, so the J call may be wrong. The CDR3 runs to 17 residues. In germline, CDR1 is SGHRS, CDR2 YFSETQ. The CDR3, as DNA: TGCGCCAGCAGCAAGCAGTCCCTTAGCGGGAGAGCGGGCGAGCAGTACTTC. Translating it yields CASSKQSLSGRAGEQYF.

CDR3 DNA sequence: TGTGCCAGCAGCTTGACACCCCAGGGGGAAAAACTGTTTTTT. This sequence encodes CASSLTPQGEKLFF. The chain carries TRBV11-2 and TRBJ1-4; possibly TRBD1 for D (6 bases). This CDR3 has 14 amino acids. Trimming removed 3 bases at V and 8 bases at J, with 13 bases between. Germline V CDR1 and CDR2: SGHAT, FQNNGV.

CDR3 protein: CASGDRGTDTQYF. For the CDR3, the DNA is TGTGCCAGCGGGGACAGGGGCACAGATACGCAGTATTTT. The chain has TRBV6-5 and TRBJ2-3, with TRBD1 matching over 9 bases. The germline V gene has CDR1 MNHEY and CDR2 SVGAGI. V was pared by 8 bases and J by 1 base, with 1 base of the junction left unmatched. The CDR3 runs 13 residues.

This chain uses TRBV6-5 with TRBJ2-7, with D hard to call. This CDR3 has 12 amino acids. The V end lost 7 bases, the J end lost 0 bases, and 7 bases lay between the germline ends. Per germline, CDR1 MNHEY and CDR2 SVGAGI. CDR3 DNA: TGTGCCAGCACCCACGACTCCTACGAGCAGTACTTC. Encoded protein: CASTHDSYEQYF.

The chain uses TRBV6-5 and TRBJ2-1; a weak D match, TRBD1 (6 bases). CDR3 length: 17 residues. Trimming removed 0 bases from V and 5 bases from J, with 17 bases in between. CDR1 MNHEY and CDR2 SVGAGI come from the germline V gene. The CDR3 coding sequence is TGTGCCAGCAGTTACTCGCCTTACAGGGTAGAGAACAATGAGCAGTTCTTC. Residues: CASSYSPYRVENNEQFF.

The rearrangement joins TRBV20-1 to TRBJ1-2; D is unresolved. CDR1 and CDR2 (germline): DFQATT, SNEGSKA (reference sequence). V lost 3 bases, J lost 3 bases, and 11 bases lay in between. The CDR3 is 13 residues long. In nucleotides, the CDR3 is TGCAGTGCTAGCTCTACTAATGACTATGGCTACACCTTC. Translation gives CSASSTNDYGYTF.

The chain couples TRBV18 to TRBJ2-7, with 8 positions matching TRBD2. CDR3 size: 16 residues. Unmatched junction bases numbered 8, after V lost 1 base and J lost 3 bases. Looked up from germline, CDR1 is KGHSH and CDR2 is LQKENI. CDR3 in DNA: TGTGCCAGCTCACCACTCAAGCGGGAGCACGACTACGAGCAGTACTTC. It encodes CASSPLKREHDYEQYF.

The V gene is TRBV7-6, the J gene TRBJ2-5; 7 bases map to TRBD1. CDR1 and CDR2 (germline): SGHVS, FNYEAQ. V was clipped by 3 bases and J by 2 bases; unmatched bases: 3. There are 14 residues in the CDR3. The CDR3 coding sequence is TGTGCCAGCAGCTTTCTGACAGGGCAAGAGACCCAGTACTTC. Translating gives CASSFLTGQETQYF.

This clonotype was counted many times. The CDR3 loop reads CASSPQGYNEQFF. The CDR3 coding sequence is TGTGCCAGCAGCCCCCAGGGATACAATGAGCAGTTCTTC. V is TRBV7-3 and J is TRBJ2-1; TRBD1 is a possible D gene (5 bases). This CDR3 has 13 amino acids. Per the germline V gene, CDR1 is SGHTA and CDR2 is FQGTGA. V lost 5 bases and J 4 bases, leaving 9 bases between the germline ends. Full variable domain (rest looked up from reference TRBV7-3 and TRBJ2-1): GAGVSQTPSNKVTEKGKYVELRCDPISGHTALYWYRQSLGQGPEFLIYFQGTGAADDSGLPNDRFFAVRPEGSVSTLKIQRTERGDSAVYLCASSPQGYNEQFFGPGTRLTVL.

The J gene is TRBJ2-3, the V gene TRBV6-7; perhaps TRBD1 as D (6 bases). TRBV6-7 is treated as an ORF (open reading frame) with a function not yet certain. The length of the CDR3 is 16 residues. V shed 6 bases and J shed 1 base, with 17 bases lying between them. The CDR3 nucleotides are TGTGCCAGCAGCTCACCCACAGGGATTGGCACAGATACGCAGTATTTT. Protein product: CASSSPTGIGTDTQYF.

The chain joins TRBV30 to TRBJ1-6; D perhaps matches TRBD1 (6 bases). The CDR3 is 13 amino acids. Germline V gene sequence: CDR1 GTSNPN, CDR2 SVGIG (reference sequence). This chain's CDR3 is CACQQGANSPLHF. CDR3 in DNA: TGTGCTTGTCAACAGGGAGCGAATTCACCCCTCCACTTT.

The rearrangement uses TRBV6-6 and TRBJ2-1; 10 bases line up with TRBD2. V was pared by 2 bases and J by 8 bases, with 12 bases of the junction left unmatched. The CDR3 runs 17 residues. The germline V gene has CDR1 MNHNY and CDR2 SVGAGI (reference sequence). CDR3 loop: CASSYGAGASGRHEQFF. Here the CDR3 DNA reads TGTGCCAGCAGTTACGGGGCCGGGGCTAGCGGGAGACATGAGCAGTTCTTC.

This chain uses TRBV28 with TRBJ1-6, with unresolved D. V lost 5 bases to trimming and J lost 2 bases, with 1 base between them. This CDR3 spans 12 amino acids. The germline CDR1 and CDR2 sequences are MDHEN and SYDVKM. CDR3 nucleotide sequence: TGTGCCAGCAGTCCCTATAATTCACCCCTCCACTTT. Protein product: CASSPYNSPLHF.

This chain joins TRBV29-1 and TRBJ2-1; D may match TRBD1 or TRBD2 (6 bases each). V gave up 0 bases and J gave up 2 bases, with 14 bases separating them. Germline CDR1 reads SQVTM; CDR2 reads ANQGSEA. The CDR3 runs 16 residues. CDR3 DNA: TGCAGCGTTGAAGATAGTGGGGGGCTTCCCTACAATGAGCAGTTCTTC. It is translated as CSVEDSGGLPYNEQFF.

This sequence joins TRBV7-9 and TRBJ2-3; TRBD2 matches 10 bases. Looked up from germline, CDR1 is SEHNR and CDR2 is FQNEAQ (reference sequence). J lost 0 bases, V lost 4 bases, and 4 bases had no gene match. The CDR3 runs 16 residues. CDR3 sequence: CASSSGLALSTDTQYF. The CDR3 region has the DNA TGTGCCAGCAGCTCGGGACTAGCGCTTAGCACAGATACGCAGTATTTT. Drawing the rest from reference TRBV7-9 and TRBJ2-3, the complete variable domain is DTGVSQNPRHKITKRGQNVTFRCDPISEHNRLYWYRQTLGQGPEFLTYFQNEAQLEKSRLLSDRFSAERPKGSFSTLEIQRTEQGDSAMYLCASSSGLALSTDTQYFGPGTRLTVL.

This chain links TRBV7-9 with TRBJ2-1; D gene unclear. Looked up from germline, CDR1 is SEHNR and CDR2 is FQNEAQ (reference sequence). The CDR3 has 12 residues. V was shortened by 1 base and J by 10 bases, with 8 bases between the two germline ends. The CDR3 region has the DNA TGTGCCAGCAGCTTAGTCGGTTTCGAGCAGTTCTTC. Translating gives CASSLVGFEQFF.

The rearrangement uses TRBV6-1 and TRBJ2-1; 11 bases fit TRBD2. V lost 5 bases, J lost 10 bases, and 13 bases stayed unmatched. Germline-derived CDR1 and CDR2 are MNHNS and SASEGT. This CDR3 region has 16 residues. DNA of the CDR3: TGTGCCAGCAGTTTCAGGACTAGCGGGCTTGGGAAGGAGCAGTTCTTC. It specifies CASSFRTSGLGKEQFF.

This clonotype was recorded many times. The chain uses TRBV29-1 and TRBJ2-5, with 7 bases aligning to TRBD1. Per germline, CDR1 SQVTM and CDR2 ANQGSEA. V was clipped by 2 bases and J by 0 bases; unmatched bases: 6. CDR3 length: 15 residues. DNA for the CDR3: TGCAGCGTTGAACCAAGGACAGGCCACCAAGAGACCCAGTACTTC. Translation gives CSVEPRTGHQETQYF.